The 10 T cell receptor beta chains in this list originate from one sample, sequenced in a study of control samples from healthy donors and cancer patients. Assay used: immunoSEQ multiplex PCR; TCRdb lists only in-frame clones, some missing. The sample carries tens of thousands of clones, more than 75% recorded once. Sample: blood. Receptor source: a man in his fifties in good health.

The chain joins TRBV10-3 to TRBJ1-5; D call uncertain. CDR1 and CDR2 (germline): ENHRY, SYGVKD. The ends were cut back, 3 bases at V and 6 bases at J, with 9 bases in the middle. The CDR3 covers 13 residues. The CDR3 DNA reads as TGTGCCATCAGTGACAGGACGGCTCAGCCCCAGCATTTT. Translation: CAISDRTAQPQHF.

The chain joins TRBV7-8 to TRBJ2-7, with 8 bases fitting TRBD2. CDR3 length: 14 residues. V shed 0 bases, J shed 2 bases, and the junction held 0 bases outside the gene matches. CDR1 and CDR2 from the germline V gene are SGHVS and FQNEAQ. The CDR3 nucleotides read TGTGCCAGCAGCTTAGCTAGCGGGACCTACGAGCAGTACTTC. Its translation is CASSLASGTYEQYF.

This chain connects TRBV6-5 to TRBJ1-1, with no clear D. Trimming took off 6 bases at V and 1 base at J, with 12 bases between the two ends. The CDR3 is made up of 14 amino acids. Germline values: CDR1 MNHEY, CDR2 SVGAGI. CDR3: CASRRAPGNTEAFF. The CDR3 DNA sequence: TGTGCCAGCAGGAGAGCTCCGGGGAACACTGAAGCTTTCTTT.

V gene TRBV18 combines with J gene TRBJ2-3; D not resolved. In germline, CDR1 is KGHSH, CDR2 LQKENI. This CDR3 is 18 amino acids long. The germline V and J ends were trimmed by 2 bases and 0 bases, with 18 bases remaining between them. The CDR3 is CASSPNLGISSSTDTQYF. The CDR3 bases are TGTGCCAGCTCACCAAACCTAGGGATCTCATCTAGCACAGATACGCAGTATTTT.

The chain carries TRBV27 and TRBJ2-1; possible D gene TRBD2, 7 bases. The CDR3 consists of 14 residues. V shed 5 bases and J shed 7 bases, with 15 bases lying between them. From germline, CDR1 is MNHEY and CDR2 SMNVEV (reference sequence). The CDR3 bases are TGTGCCAGCAGTCAAGGGAGGGGGGGGAATGAGCAGTTCTTC. Translated, it gives CASSQGRGGNEQFF.

V usage is TRBV5-5 and J usage is TRBJ2-1, with a possible D match to TRBD1 (6 bases). Trimming removed 3 bases from V and 0 bases from J, with 13 bases in between. This CDR3 comprises 16 residues. The germline V gene encodes CDR1 SGHKS and CDR2 YYEKEE (reference sequence). The CDR3 loop is CASSSWGLSSYNEQFF. DNA for the CDR3: TGTGCCAGCAGCTCCTGGGGGCTGAGCTCCTACAATGAGCAGTTCTTC.

This clone appeared a few times. V usage is TRBV4-3 and J usage is TRBJ2-3, with D possibly TRBD2 on 6 matching bases. The CDR3 consists of 15 residues. The V end lost 4 bases, the J end lost 1 base, and 12 bases lay between the germline ends. Germline V gene lookup returns CDR1 LGHNA and CDR2 YSLEER. CDR3 coding DNA: TGCGCCAGCAGCCTGACCGGGACTGGCACAGATACGCAGTATTTT. Translation gives CASSLTGTGTDTQYF.

The chain is built from TRBV12-5 and TRBJ1-4; 9 bases align to TRBD1. With 4 bases clipped from V and 6 bases from J, the junction kept 3 bases outside the gene matches. Germline V lookup: CDR1 LGHNT, CDR2 FRNRAP. The CDR3 totals 14 residues. The CDR3 spells CASGSDRGDEKLFF. DNA for the CDR3: TGTGCTAGTGGTTCCGACAGGGGGGATGAAAAACTGTTTTTT.

This clone appeared a single time. The germline gene is not matched at one end of the junction; a read error may be the cause. This chain joins TRBV10-3 and TRBJ2-2, with D perhaps assigned TRBD1 or TRBD2 (5 bases each). Germline V gene data show CDR1 as ENHRY and CDR2 as SYGVKD. This CDR3 spans 14 amino acids. In DNA, the CDR3 is TGTGCCATCAATGAGGGGTCCAACACCGGGGAGCTGTTTTTT. It yields the protein CAINEGSNTGELFF.

The J gene is TRBJ1-1, the V gene TRBV12-5; D might be TRBD1 (5 bases). There are 15 residues in the CDR3. The germline CDR1 and CDR2 sequences are LGHNT and FRNRAP. V was clipped by 1 base and J by 1 base, with 10 bases between them. CDR3 DNA sequence: TGTGCTAGTGGTTTGGCCCATACAGGGAACACTGAAGCTTTCTTT. Translation: CASGLAHTGNTEAFF.